This TCR beta chain stems from a study of neurological immune-mediated disorders. As for time point: longitudinal time-point 3. Synthesis of cDNA was performed by 5'RACE using 10-nucleotide random UMIs. Over 200 million TCR-beta sequences, together covering 15-18 subjects, were produced by every individual sequencing run that was carried out. TCRdb analysed the 5' RACE reads with MiXCR anew, one entry per CDR3 protein. The sample lists tens of thousands of distinct CDR3 sequences; less than 15% were seen once. Study results and limitations: Expanded clones shared no identical CDR3 amino acid sequences across subjects, which suggested private TCR-beta repertoires in all groups. Patients with HTLV-1-associated myelopathy had the highest level of TCR clonal expansion, whereas patients with multiple sclerosis had the lowest level, falling beneath the level found in healthy controls.

The V end lost 4 bases, the J end lost 4 bases, and 15 bases lay between the germline ends. Germline-derived CDR1 and CDR2 are SGHRS and YFSETQ. The CDR3 contains 15 residues. This clonotype was found many times. Antigen specificity is unknown. The sample consisted of PBMCs. The gene calls are TRBV5-1 and TRBJ2-1; weak D call: TRBD2 (6 bases). The receptor was isolated from a young man in good health. The CDR3 is CASSPGSGEYNEQFF. CDR3 bases: TGCGCCAGCAGCCCCGGATCGGGGGAGTACAATGAGCAGTTCTTC.